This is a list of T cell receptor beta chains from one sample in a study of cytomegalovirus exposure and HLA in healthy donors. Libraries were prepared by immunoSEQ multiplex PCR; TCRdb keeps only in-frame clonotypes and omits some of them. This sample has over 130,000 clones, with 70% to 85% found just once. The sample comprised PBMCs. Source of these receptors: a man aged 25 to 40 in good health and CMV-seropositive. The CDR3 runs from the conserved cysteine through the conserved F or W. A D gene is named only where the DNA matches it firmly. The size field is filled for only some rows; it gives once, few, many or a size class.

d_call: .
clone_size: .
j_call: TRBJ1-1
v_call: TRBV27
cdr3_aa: CASSLLAQGYPEAFF
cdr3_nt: TGTGCCAGCAGTTTATTGGCCCAGGGCTACCCTGAAGCTTTCTTT

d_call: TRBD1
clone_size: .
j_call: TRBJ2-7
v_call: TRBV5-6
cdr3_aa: CASSRKPWTGYEPYF
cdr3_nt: TGTGCCAGCAGCAGGAAACCCTGGACAGGCTATGAGCCGTACTTC

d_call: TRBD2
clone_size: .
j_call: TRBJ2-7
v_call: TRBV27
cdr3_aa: CASSHSVAGVYEQYF
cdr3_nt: TGTGCCAGCAGCCATAGCGTAGCGGGTGTCTACGAGCAGTACTTC

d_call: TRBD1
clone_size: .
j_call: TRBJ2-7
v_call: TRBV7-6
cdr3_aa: CASSLGQGEFPVYEQYF
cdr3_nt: TGTGCCAGCAGCTTAGGACAGGGCGAGTTTCCCGTTTACGAGCAGTACTTC

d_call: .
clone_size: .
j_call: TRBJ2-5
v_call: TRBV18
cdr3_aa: CASSPQGGQQETQYF
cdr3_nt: TGTGCCAGCTCACCACAGGGGGGACAGCAAGAGACCCAGTACTTC

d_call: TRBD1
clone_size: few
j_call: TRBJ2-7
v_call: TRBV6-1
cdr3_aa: CASSNRDSLLYEQYF
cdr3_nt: TGTGCCAGCAGTAACCGGGACAGCCTCCTTTACGAGCAGTACTTC

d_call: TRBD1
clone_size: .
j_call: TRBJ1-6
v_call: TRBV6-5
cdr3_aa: CASSWGIQGNSPLHF
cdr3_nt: TGTGCCAGCAGTTGGGGGATACAGGGGAATTCACCCCTCCACTTT

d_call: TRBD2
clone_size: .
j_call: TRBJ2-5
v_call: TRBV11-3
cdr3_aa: CASSSTSGSMMFSVETQYF
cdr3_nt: TGTGCCAGCAGCTCCACTAGCGGGAGTATGATGTTTTCTGTAGAGACCCAGTACTTC

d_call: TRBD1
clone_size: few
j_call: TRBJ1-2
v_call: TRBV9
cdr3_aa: CASSGTGNGGYTF
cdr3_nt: TGTGCCAGCAGCGGGACAGGGAATGGTGGCTACACCTTC

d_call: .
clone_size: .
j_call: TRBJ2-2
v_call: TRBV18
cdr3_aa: CASSPWRRRNTGELFF
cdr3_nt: TGTGCCAGCTCACCATGGAGGAGAAGGAACACCGGGGAGCTGTTTTTT

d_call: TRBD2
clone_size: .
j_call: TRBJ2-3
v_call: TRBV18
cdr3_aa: CASSPRGHSGGTDTQYF
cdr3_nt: TGTGCCAGCTCACCACGAGGTCACAGCGGGGGCACAGATACGCAGTATTTT

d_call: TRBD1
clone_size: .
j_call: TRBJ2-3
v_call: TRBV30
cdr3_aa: CARTQIAGGWADTQYF
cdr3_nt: TGTGCCCGCACACAAATCGCAGGGGGTTGGGCAGATACGCAGTATTTT

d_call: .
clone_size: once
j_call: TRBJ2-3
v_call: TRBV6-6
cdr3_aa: CASSFLTSTDTQYF
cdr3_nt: TGTGCCAGCAGCTTTCTGACTAGCACAGATACGCAGTATTTT

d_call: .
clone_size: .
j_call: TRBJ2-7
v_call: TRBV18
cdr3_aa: CASSPPRARHEQYF
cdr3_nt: TGTGCCAGCTCACCACCCAGGGCTCGGCACGAGCAGTACTTC

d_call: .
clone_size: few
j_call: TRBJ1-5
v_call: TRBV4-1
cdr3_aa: CASSQVRLSAQHF
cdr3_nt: TGCGCCAGCAGCCAAGTAAGGCTCAGCGCCCAGCATTTT

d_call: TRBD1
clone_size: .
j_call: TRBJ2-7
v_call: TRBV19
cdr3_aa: CASMGQGGYEQYF
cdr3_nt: TGTGCCAGTATGGGACAGGGGGGATACGAGCAGTACTTC

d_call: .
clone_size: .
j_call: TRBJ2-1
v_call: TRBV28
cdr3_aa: CASSQIGGDSYNEQFF
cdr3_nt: TGTGCCAGCAGCCAGATCGGGGGTGACTCCTACAATGAGCAGTTCTTC

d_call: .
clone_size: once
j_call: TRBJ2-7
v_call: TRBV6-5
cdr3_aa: CASSPVGPYEQYF
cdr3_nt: TGTGCCAGCAGCCCCGTCGGTCCCTACGAGCAGTACTTC

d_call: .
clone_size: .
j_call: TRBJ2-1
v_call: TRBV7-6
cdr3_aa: CASSLALSRNEQFF
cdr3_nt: TGTGCCAGCAGCTTAGCACTCTCTCGCAATGAGCAGTTCTTC

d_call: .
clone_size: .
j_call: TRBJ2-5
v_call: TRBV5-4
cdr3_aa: CASSEEGDVQETQYF
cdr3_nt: TGTGCCAGCAGCGAGGAGGGCGACGTCCAAGAGACCCAGTACTTC

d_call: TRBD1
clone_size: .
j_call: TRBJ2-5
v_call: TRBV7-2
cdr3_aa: CASSLLPGQGLWETQYF
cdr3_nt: TGTGCCAGCAGCCTACTCCCGGGACAGGGTTTATGGGAGACCCAGTACTTC

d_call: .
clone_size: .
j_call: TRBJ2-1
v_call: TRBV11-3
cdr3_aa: CASSSTPSVSYNEQFF
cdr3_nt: TGTGCCAGCAGCTCCACCCCAAGCGTTTCCTACAATGAGCAGTTCTTC

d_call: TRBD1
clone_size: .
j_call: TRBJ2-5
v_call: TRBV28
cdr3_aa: CASSHRGRVETQYF
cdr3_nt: TGTGCCAGCAGTCACAGGGGACGGGTAGAGACCCAGTACTTC

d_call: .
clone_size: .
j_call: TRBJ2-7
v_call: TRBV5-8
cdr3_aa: CASSLNSGKRQYF
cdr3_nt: TGTGCCAGCAGCCTTAACTCGGGGAAGAGGCAGTACTTC

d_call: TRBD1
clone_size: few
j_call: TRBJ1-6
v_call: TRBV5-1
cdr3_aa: CASSLDRGQGSPLHF
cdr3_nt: TGCGCCAGCAGCTTGGACAGGGGGCAGGGCTCACCCCTCCACTTT

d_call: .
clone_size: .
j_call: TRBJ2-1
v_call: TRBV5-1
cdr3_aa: CASKGVRGEQFF
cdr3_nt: TGCGCCAGCAAAGGGGTCAGGGGTGAGCAGTTCTTC

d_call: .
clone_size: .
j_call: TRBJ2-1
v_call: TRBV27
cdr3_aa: CASSFRGRGDEQFF
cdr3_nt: TGTGCCAGCAGTTTTCGGGGCAGGGGGGATGAGCAGTTCTTC

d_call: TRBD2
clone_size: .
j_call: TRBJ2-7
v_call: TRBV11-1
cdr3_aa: CASSFYSGGTPYEQYF
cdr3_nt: TGTGCCAGCAGCTTTTACTCGGGGGGGACCCCCTACGAGCAGTACTTC

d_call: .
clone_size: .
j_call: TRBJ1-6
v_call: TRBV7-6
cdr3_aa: CASSLGGDPRPLHF
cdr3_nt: TGTGCCAGCAGCTTAGGGGGAGACCCGAGACCCCTCCACTTT

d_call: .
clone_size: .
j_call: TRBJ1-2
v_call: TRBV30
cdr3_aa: CARTLGGRDGYTF
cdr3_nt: TGTGCCCGGACACTAGGGGGGAGGGATGGCTACACCTTC

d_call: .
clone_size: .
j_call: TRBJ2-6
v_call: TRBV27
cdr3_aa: CASSFRRDTNSGANVLTF
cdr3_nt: TGTGCCAGCAGTTTTCGCCGGGACACTAACTCTGGGGCCAACGTCCTGACTTTC

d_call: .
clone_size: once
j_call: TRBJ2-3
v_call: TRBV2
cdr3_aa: CASSKFSGVTSTDTQYF
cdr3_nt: TGTGCCAGCAGTAAGTTTAGCGGTGTAACTAGCACAGATACGCAGTATTTT

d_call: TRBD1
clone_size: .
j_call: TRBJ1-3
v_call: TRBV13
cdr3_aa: CASSFLNSGTAGNTIYF
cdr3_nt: TGTGCCAGCAGCTTTCTCAATTCCGGGACAGCTGGAAACACCATATATTTT

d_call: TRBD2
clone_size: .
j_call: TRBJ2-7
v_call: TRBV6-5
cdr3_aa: CASRASGGAYEQYF
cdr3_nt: TGTGCCAGCAGGGCTAGCGGGGGGGCCTACGAGCAGTACTTC

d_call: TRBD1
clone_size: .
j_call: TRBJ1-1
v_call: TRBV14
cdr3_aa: CASSQNLQGAHTFF
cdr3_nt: TGTGCCAGCAGCCAAAATTTACAGGGGGCCCATACCTTCTTT

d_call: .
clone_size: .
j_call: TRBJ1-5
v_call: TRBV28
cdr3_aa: CASSFSAGLSSNQPQHF
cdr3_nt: TGTGCCAGCAGTTTTTCGGCAGGCCTTTCTAGCAATCAGCCCCAGCATTTT

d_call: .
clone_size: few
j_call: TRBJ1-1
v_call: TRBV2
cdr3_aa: CASTTALSTEAFF
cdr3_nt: TGTGCCAGCACGACTGCTCTGAGCACTGAAGCTTTCTTT

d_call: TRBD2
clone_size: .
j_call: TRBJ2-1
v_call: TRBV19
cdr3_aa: CASSIGGRDNEQFF
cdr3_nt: TGTGCCAGTAGTATAGGGGGGAGGGACAATGAGCAGTTCTTC

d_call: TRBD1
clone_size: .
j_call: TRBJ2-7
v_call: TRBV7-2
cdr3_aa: CASSSTGTGSYEQYF
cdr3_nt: TGTGCCAGCAGCTCCACCGGGACAGGGTCCTACGAGCAGTACTTC

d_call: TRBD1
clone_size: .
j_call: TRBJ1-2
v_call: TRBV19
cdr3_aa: CASNPGQGHGYGYTF
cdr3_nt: TGTGCCAGTAACCCGGGACAGGGGCATGGCTATGGCTACACCTTC

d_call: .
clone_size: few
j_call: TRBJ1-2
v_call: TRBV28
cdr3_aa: CASSLEEGGYTF
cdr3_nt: TGTGCCAGCAGTTTAGAGGAGGGGGGCTACACCTTC